This record looks at one T cell receptor beta chain sequence and its context. Its antigen is unidentified. One end of the junction varies from germline; a read error may be responsible. This specimen belongs to a study of post-analysis software for immune sequencing data. At the level of the study: The disease courses spanned relapsing-remitting, secondary progressive and progressive-relapsing forms of multiple sclerosis.

The authors incorporated unique molecular identifiers into the TCR beta cDNA libraries. The T cell input of about 0.85 to 10 million gave about half a million cDNA molecules. TCRdb recomputed calls from the PCR reads with MiXCR, one row per CDR3 protein. The top ten hold around an eighth of the sample, which has 350,000 to 450,000 distinct CDR3 sequences, roughly 30% seen once. Study outcomes and limitations: The F measure placed samples prepared in the same batch into strongly shared clusters. Compared with controls, patients showed significantly lower normalized Chao1 diversity.

The source is a girl aged 5-17 years with multiple sclerosis. Specimen: blood.

The CDR3 spells CAGSFQVGGYSTGELFF. The CDR3 bases are TGTGCCGGCAGCTTCCAAGTGGGGGGCTATAGCACCGGGGAGCTGTTTTTT. The gene calls are TRBV7-8 and TRBJ2-2; D may match TRBD1 or TRBD2 (6 bases each). CDR1 is SGHVS, CDR2 FQNEAQ, per germline. This CDR3 comprises 17 residues.